Each of the 5 T cell receptor beta chains below was sequenced from the same sample in a study of human T cells and chemical hapten exposure. The time point: patch test 3, about 24 weeks after DPC sensitization. Treatment in this sample: therapeutic diphenylcyclopropenone sensitization with weekly scalp DPC. TCRdb recomputed calls from the RACE reads with MiXCR, one row per CDR3 protein. The table has approximately 88,000 distinct CDR3 sequences, over 10% seen once. The material was whole blood, obtained in connection with sensitization to the hapten diphenylcyclopropenone (DPC). These receptors were taken from a woman between 45 and 65 years old with alopecia areata. Some clones in this sample may be carry-over from other donors' samples.

This clonotype has ten or more counts. V usage is TRBV5-1 and J usage is TRBJ2-1, with TRBD2 matching over 8 bases. In germline, CDR1 is SGHRS, CDR2 YFSETQ. V gave up 0 bases and J gave up 0 bases; unmatched junction bases: 11. This CDR3 is 19 amino acids long. This CDR3 is CASSLGEKVAGYSYNEQFF. In nucleotides, the CDR3 is TGCGCCAGCAGCTTGGGCGAGAAGGTAGCGGGATACTCCTACAATGAGCAGTTCTTC.

V gene TRBV7-3 combines with J gene TRBJ2-2; D gene unclear. Trimming shortened V by 0 bases and J by 3 bases, and 11 bases separated the two germline ends. The CDR3 contains 16 residues. Looked up from germline, CDR1 is SGHTA and CDR2 is FQGTGA. The CDR3 DNA reads TGTGCCAGCAGCTTAACTGGTGGGATGGACACCGGGGAGCTGTTTTTT. It yields the protein CASSLTGGMDTGELFF.

The rearrangement uses TRBV6-6 and TRBJ2-1, with unresolved D. This CDR3 region has 13 residues. Germline CDR1 reads MNHNY; CDR2 reads SVGAGI (reference sequence). Trimming cost V 0 bases and J 10 bases, with 10 bases left between them. CDR3 in amino acids: CASSYSTAKEQFF. CDR3 coding DNA: TGTGCCAGCAGTTACTCGACGGCAAAGGAGCAGTTCTTC.

The CDR3 nucleotides are TGTGCCATCAGCAGAAACAGGGAACATGAGCAGTTCTTC. Protein sequence: CAISRNREHEQFF. The chain uses TRBV10-3 and TRBJ2-1; tentative D call: TRBD1 (6 bases). V dropped 6 bases and J dropped 8 bases, with 14 bases sitting between them. The CDR3 is 13 residues long. Germline CDR1 ENHRY, CDR2 SYGVKD.

This clonotype was seen repeatedly, ten times or more. The J gene is TRBJ2-3, the V gene TRBV12-3 or TRBV12-4; D may be TRBD2 (6 bases). V dropped 7 bases and J dropped 4 bases, with 27 bases sitting between them. The CDR3 runs to 18 residues. CDR3: CASKIGTPDRPIPDTQYF. CDR3 DNA: TGTGCCAGCAAAATTGGGACTCCGGACCGCCCAATTCCAGATACGCAGTATTTT.